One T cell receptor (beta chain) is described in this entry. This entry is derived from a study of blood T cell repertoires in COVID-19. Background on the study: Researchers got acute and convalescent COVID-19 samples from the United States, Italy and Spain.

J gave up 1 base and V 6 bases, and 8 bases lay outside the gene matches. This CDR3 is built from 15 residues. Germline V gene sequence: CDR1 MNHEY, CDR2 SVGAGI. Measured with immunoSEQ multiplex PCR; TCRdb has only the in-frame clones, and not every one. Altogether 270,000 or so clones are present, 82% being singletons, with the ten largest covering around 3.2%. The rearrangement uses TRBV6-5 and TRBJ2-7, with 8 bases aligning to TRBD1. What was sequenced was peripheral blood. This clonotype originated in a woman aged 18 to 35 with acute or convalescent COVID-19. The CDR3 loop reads CASSSPDRVSYEQYF. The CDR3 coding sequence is TGTGCCAGCAGCTCGCCGGACAGGGTTTCCTACGAGCAGTACTTC.